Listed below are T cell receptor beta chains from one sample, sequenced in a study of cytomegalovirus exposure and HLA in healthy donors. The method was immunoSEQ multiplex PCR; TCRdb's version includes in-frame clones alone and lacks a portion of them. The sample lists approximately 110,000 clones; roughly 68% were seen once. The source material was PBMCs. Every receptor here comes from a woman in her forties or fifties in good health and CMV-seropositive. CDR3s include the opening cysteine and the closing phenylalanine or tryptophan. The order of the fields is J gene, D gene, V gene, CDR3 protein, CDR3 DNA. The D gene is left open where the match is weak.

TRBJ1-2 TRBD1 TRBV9 CASSVSVRTGDWGYTF TGTGCCAGCAGCGTTTCGGTCCGGACAGGGGATTGGGGCTACACCTTC
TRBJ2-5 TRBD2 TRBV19 CASSIKGLAGGLPQETQYF TGTGCCAGTAGTATCAAAGGACTAGCGGGCGGCCTTCCCCAAGAGACCCAGTACTTC
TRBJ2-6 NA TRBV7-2 CASSLRSAGANVLTF TGTGCCAGCAGCCTTCGTAGTGCTGGGGCCAACGTCCTGACTTTC
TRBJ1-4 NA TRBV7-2 CASKQQGEKLFF TGTGCCAGCAAACAACAGGGTGAAAAACTGTTTTTT
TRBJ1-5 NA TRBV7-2 CASSLGQAKPQHF TGTGCCAGCAGCTTAGGACAGGCTAAGCCCCAGCATTTT
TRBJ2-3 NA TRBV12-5 CASGLYPSHLRDTQYF TGTGCTAGTGGTTTGTATCCTAGCCACCTCAGGGATACGCAGTATTTT
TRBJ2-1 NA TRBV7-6 CASSSNPNSQGQGEQFF TGTGCCAGCAGCTCCAACCCTAACTCACAGGGTCAGGGGGAGCAGTTCTTC
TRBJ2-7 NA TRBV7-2 CASSLVAATYEQYF TGTGCCAGCAGCTTGGTCGCGGCAACCTACGAGCAGTACTTC
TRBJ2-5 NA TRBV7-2 CASRRQAGQETQYF TGTGCCAGCCGCCGACAAGCGGGCCAAGAGACCCAGTACTTC
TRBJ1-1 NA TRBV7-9 CASSLGGRRNTEAFF TGTGCCAGCAGCTTAGGGGGGCGGCGGAACACTGAAGCTTTCTTT
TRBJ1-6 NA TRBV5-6 CASSWGQNSPLHF TGTGCCAGCAGCTGGGGCCAGAATTCACCCCTCCACTTT
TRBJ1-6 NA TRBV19 CASSADRSYNSPLHF TGTGCCAGTAGCGCGGACAGAAGCTATAATTCACCCCTCCACTTT
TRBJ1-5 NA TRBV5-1 CASSPDRYQPQHF TGCGCCAGCAGCCCGGACAGATATCAGCCCCAGCATTTT
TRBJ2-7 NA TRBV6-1 CASRDSPSEQYF TGTGCCAGCAGAGACAGTCCTTCGGAGCAGTACTTC